The T cell receptor (beta chain) under discussion was sequenced for a study of blood T cell repertoires in COVID-19. The wider study: Acute-phase and convalescent COVID-19 samples originated in the United States, Italy and Spain.

Original processing notes: From reference gene primer amplification, estimates of nucleated cell counts were derived. Generated by immunoSEQ multiplex PCR, the TCRdb table keeps only in-frame clones and is missing some. V and J calls and clone size are those listed in that table; D and trimming were worked out from the DNA. The sample shows about 220,000 clones, around 82% of them seen only once. Germline V gene lookup returns CDR1 SGHRS and CDR2 YFSETQ. The J segment lost 2 bases and the V segment lost 4 bases, leaving 5 bases of the junction unmatched. The CDR3 is 15 amino acids. J is TRBJ2-3 and V is TRBV5-1, with 9 nucleotides matching TRBD1. The source material was peripheral blood. The receptor was isolated from a woman between 70 and 85 years old with acute or convalescent COVID-19. The CDR3 bases are TGCGCCAGCAGCCAGGGACAGGGTAACACAGATACGCAGTATTTT. Translating gives CASSQGQGNTDTQYF.